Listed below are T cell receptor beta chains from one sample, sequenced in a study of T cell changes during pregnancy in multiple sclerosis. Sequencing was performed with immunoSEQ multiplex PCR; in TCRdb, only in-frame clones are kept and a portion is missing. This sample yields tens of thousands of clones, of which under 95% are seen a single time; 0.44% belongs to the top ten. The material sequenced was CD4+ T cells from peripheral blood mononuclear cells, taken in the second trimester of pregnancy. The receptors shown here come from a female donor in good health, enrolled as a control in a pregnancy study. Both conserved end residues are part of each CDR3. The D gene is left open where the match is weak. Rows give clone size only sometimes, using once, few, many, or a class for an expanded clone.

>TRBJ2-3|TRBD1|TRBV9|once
TGTGCCAGCAGCTCAGGGGACAGGGGCACAGATACGCAGTATTTT
CASSSGDRGTDTQYF
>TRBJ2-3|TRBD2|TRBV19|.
TGTGCCAGTAGTATATTAGCGGGGGCGAGCACAGATACGCAGTATTTT
CASSILAGASTDTQYF
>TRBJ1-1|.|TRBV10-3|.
TGTGCCATCAGTGAAAAGGGGACTGAAGCTTTCTTT
CAISEKGTEAFF
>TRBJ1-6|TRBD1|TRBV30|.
TGTGCCTGGAGTCAGGGACAGGGGCTCTATAATTCACCCCTCCACTTT
CAWSQGQGLYNSPLHF
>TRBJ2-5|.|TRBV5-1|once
TGCGCCAGCAGCTCCAGGGATTACCAAGAGACCCAGTACTTC
CASSSRDYQETQYF
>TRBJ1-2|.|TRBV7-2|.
TGTGCCAGCAGACACGGGGGAACACGCTATGGCTACACCTTC
CASRHGGTRYGYTF
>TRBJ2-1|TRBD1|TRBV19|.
TGTGCCAGTATTCCCCCGGGACAGGGGGCAGCTGAGCAGTTCTTC
CASIPPGQGAAEQFF
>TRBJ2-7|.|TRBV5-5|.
TGTGCCAGCAGCCAGACCTACGAGCAGTACTTC
CASSQTYEQYF
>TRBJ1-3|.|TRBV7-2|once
TGTGCCAGCAGCCCCCTTGGGGGGATCCCATATTTT
CASSPLGGIPYF
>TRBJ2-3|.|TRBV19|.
TGTGCCAGTAGTATAATGGCGGAAACCACAGATACGCAGTATTTT
CASSIMAETTDTQYF
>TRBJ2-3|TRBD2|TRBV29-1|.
TGCAGCGCCGAGGAAGCGGGGGTATACACAGATACGCAGTATTTT
CSAEEAGVYTDTQYF
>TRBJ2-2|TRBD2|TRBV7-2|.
TGTGCCAGCAGCTCTAGCGGGGGGAACACCGGGGAGCTGTTTTTT
CASSSSGGNTGELFF
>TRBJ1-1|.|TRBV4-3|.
TGCGCCAGCAGCCAAGCCCTCTTGAGACAGGACACTGAAGCTTTCTTT
CASSQALLRQDTEAFF
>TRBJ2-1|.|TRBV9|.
TGTGCCAGGTCCCGACTAGACCCCCTCCATGAGCAGTTCTTC
CARSRLDPLHEQFF
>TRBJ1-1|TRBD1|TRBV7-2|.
TGTGCCAGCAGCTCTGGGACAGGGGACACTGAAGCTTTCTTT
CASSSGTGDTEAFF
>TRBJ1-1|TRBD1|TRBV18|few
TGTGCCAGCTCACCAGGGACAGGGAGGGACACTGAAGCTTTCTTT
CASSPGTGRDTEAFF
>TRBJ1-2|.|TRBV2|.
TGTGCCAGCATCGATGGGACACCCCGTGGCTACACCTTC
CASIDGTPRGYTF
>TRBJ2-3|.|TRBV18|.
TGTGCCAGCTCACCGGACGGGGGATATGGTGATACGCAGTATTTT
CASSPDGGYGDTQYF
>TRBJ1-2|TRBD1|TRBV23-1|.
TGCGCCAGCAGCCCGGACAGGGGGGAAATCTATGGCTACACCTTC
CASSPDRGEIYGYTF
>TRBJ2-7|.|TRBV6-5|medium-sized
TGTGCCAGCAGTTACGCAGCGGGCCTCTCCTACGAGCAGTACTTC
CASSYAAGLSYEQYF
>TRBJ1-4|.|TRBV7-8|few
TGTGCCAGCAGCTTAGGAGCGGGTGAAAAACTGTTTTTT
CASSLGAGEKLFF
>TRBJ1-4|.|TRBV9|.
TGTGCCAGCAGCGTAGCCCAGGGTCTTGGCGAAAAACTGTTTTTT
CASSVAQGLGEKLFF
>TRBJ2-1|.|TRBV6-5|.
TGTGCCAGCAGTCAACTGAGGAATGAGCAGTTCTTC
CASSQLRNEQFF
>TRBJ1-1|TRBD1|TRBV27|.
TGTGCCAGCAGTTTATTACAGGGGGCGCTGAACACTGAAGCTTTCTTT
CASSLLQGALNTEAFF
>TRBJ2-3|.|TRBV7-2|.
TGTGCCAGCAGCCCCCGGGTGGTGGCGCATACGCAGTATTTT
CASSPRVVAHTQYF
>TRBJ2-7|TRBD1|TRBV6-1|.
TGTGCCAGCAGTGGACAGGGGCCCCGATACGAGCAGTACTTC
CASSGQGPRYEQYF
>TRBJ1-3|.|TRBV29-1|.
TGCAGCGTTCGGGGGGCGCGAGGAAACACCATATATTTT
CSVRGARGNTIYF
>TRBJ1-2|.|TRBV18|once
TGTGCCAGCTCACCGGGAGAATATGATGGCTACACCTTC
CASSPGEYDGYTF
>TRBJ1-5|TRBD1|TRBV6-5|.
TGTGCCAGCAGTTTAGCAGGGGGCTGGCAGCCCCAGCATTTT
CASSLAGGWQPQHF
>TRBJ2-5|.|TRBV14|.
TGTGCCAGCAGCCAACGAGCGGGTCGCGAGACCCAGTACTTC
CASSQRAGRETQYF
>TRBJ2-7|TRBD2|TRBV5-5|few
TGTGCCAGCAGCTTAGGGACTAGCATTTCCGAGCAGTACTTC
CASSLGTSISEQYF
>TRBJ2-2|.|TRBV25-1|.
TGTGCCAGCAGCCGGACCGGGGAGCTGTTTTTT
CASSRTGELFF
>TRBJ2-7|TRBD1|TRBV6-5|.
TGTGCCAGCAGAAAAACCGGGACAGGGGGAGACGAGCAGTACTTC
CASRKTGTGGDEQYF
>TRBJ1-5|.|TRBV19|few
TGTGCCAGTACCCCCTCCGGAGGGGTTGGCGGTCAGCCCCAGCATTTT
CASTPSGGVGGQPQHF
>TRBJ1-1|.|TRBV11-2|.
TGTGCCAGCAGCGGCGCCGGGATGGCTTTCTTT
CASSGAGMAFF
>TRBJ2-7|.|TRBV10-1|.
TGCGCCAGCAGCCCCAGCCAGGGGTTTACCCTGCAGTACTTC
CASSPSQGFTLQYF
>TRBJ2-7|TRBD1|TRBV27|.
TGTGCCAGCAGTGACAGGGGAGCATACGAGCAGTACTTC
CASSDRGAYEQYF
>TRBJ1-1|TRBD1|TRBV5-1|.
TGCGCCAGCAGCTATCAAACAGGGGGACTAAACACTGAAGCTTTCTTT
CASSYQTGGLNTEAFF
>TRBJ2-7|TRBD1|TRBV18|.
TGTGCCAGCTCAGAGGGACAGGGGAGGGTCTACGAGCAGTACTTC
CASSEGQGRVYEQYF
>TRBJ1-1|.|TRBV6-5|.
TGTGCCAGCAGCCCGACAGGAGTTAAGAGTGAAGCTTTCTTT
CASSPTGVKSEAFF
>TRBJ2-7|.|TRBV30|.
TGTGCCTCTTTAAGCCGGGACACCTTTTCCTACGAGCAGTACTTC
CASLSRDTFSYEQYF
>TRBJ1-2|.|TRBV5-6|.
TGTGCCAGCAGACCCAGTGTAGGAGGCCATGGCGGCTACACCTTC
CASRPSVGGHGGYTF
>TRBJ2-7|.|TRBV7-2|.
TGTGCCAGCAGCTTCGGGGGACAGACCTACGAGCAGTACTTC
CASSFGGQTYEQYF
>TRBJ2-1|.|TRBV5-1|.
TGCGCCAGCAGTCCGGGCTCGAGGGCCTACAATGAGCAGTTCTTC
CASSPGSRAYNEQFF
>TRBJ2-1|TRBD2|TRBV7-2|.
TGTGCCAGCAGTAGCGGGAGCGTCAATGAGCAGTTCTTC
CASSSGSVNEQFF
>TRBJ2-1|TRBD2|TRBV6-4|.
TGTGCCAGCAGTGAATTTCTAGCGGGCCGTTACAATGAGCAGTTCTTC
CASSEFLAGRYNEQFF
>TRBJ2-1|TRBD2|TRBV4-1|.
TGCGCCAGCAGCCAAACCGGGAGGGAAGACAATGAGCAGTTCTTC
CASSQTGREDNEQFF
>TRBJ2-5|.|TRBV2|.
TGTGCCAGCAGGCCAAGGGCGGGAGAGACCCAGTACTTC
CASRPRAGETQYF
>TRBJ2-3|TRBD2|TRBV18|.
TGTGCCAGCTCACGACCCGGACTAGCGGGGGGGACAGATACGCAGTATTTT
CASSRPGLAGGTDTQYF
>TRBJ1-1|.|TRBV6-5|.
TGTGCCAGCAGTTACTCTGGGGGGGGACTTGAAGCTTTCTTT
CASSYSGGGLEAFF